One sample yielded the 14 T cell receptor beta chains listed below, sequenced in a study of Tregs in tolerant kidney transplant recipients (dated by TCRdb to the late 2010s). Libraries were constructed by the immunoSEQ multiplex PCR assay. TCRdb carries this immuneACCESS record with in-frame sequences only. Its versions omit some clonotypes, under half of them owing to an unresolved V gene in the studies checked, with the rest unexplained. This sample holds tens of thousands of clones; 90% to 95% were observed only once. Around 1.6% of the sample is taken by the ten largest. The transplants used related donors along with nonmyeloablative bone marrow transplantation, and in the human trials mixed chimerism was transient. The material sequenced was CD4+ T cells from blood (PBMCs), taken 12 months after the transplant. Source of these receptors: a human patient who received a combined kidney and bone marrow transplant. After transplantation, some T cells may belong to the graft donor instead of the recipient.

Only one count was recorded for this clone. The CDR3 DNA follows: TGTGCCAGCAGCGCCTCTAGCGGGGGGCCTCCCGGGTGGGAGCAGTACTTC. Protein sequence: CASSASSGGPPGWEQYF. The J gene is TRBJ2-7, the V gene TRBV9, with 11 bases identical to TRBD2. Germline CDR1 SGDLS, CDR2 YYNGEE. V shed 3 bases and J 7 bases; nucleotides not matched to a gene: 15. CDR3 length equals 17 residues.

The genes are TRBV7-9 and TRBJ2-4, with D perhaps matching TRBD2 (7 bases). V lost 5 bases to trimming and J lost 5 bases, with 22 bases between them. Germline CDR1 is SEHNR and CDR2 is FQNEAQ (reference sequence). This CDR3 region has 17 residues. The CDR3 coding sequence is TGTGCCAGCAGCCAAGGGGGGGGCCGCGGATCCCAAAACATTCAGTACTTC. Translation gives CASSQGGGRGSQNIQYF.

The chain uses TRBV7-2 and TRBJ2-1; 9 nucleotides match TRBD2. J gave up 7 bases and V 2 bases, and 3 bases lay outside the gene matches. The germline V gene encodes CDR1 SGHTA and CDR2 FQGNSA. There are 14 residues in the CDR3. The chain's CDR3 is CASSLLAGQNEQFF. CDR3 coding DNA: TGTGCCAGCAGCTTACTAGCGGGGCAAAATGAGCAGTTCTTC.

This clone showed up just once. This chain joins TRBV7-9 and TRBJ2-5; the D is unclear. This CDR3 region has 12 residues. CDR1 SEHNR and CDR2 FQNEAQ come from the germline V gene (reference sequence). The V end was cut by 5 bases, the J end by 2 bases, with 6 bases between. The chain's CDR3 is CASSTKQETQYF. The CDR3 bases are TGTGCCAGCAGCACAAAACAAGAGACCCAGTACTTC.

J is TRBJ1-4 and V is TRBV10-2, with D maybe TRBD1 (6 bases). This CDR3 is built from 14 residues. The V end lost 7 bases, the J end lost 7 bases, and 16 bases lay between the germline ends. Germline V gene sequence: CDR1 WSHSY, CDR2 SAAADI. CDR3 amino acids: CASNPDRLGEKLFF. The CDR3 DNA follows: TGCGCCAGCAATCCTGACAGGCTCGGTGAAAAACTGTTTTTT.

This chain joins TRBV28 and TRBJ1-3; D unclear. V was trimmed by 7 bases and J by 4 bases, leaving 17 bases between them. Germline assignment: CDR1 MDHEN and CDR2 SYDVKM. The CDR3 is 15 amino acids. The CDR3 sequence: CASINRRSSGNTIYF. As DNA, the CDR3 is TGTGCCAGCATCAACCGGAGGAGTTCAGGAAACACCATATATTTT. Combining the CDR3 with reference TRBV28 and TRBJ1-3 gives the whole variable domain DVKVTQSSRYLVKRTGEKVFLECVQDMDHENMFWYRQDPGLGLRLIYFSYDVKMKEKGDIPEGYSVSREKKERFSLILESASTNQTSMYLCASINRRSSGNTIYFGEGSWLTVV.

This rearrangement joins TRBV11-3 to TRBJ2-1, with 7 bases fitting TRBD2. The germline V gene encodes CDR1 SGHNT and CDR2 YENEEA. Trimming removed 0 bases from V and 1 base from J; junction bases left unmatched: 3. This CDR3 is 16 amino acids long. The chain's CDR3 is CASSLDGRPSYNEQFF. CDR3 nucleotides: TGTGCCAGCAGCTTAGACGGGAGGCCATCCTACAATGAGCAGTTCTTC.

Remarks on this clone: Other DNA sequences of this sample code for an identical CDR3. The chain is built from TRBV6-5 and TRBJ2-7; 8 bases align to TRBD1. CDR3 size: 15 residues. Germline V gives CDR1 MNHEY, CDR2 SVGAGI. J lost 3 bases, V lost 5 bases, and 9 bases had no gene match. The chain's CDR3 is CASSPQGARIYEQYF. The DNA of the CDR3 is TGTGCCAGCAGTCCGCAGGGGGCGCGAATCTACGAGCAGTACTTC.

V and J are TRBV2 and TRBJ2-7; TRBD1 agrees at 8 bases. Germline V gene sequence: CDR1 SNHLY, CDR2 FYNNEI. V was clipped by 8 bases and J by 0 bases; unmatched bases: 6. CDR3 length equals 14 residues. The CDR3 nucleotides are TGTGCCAGCTGCCGGGACAGGAGCTCCTACGAGCAGTACTTC. Protein product: CASCRDRSSYEQYF.

The J gene is TRBJ1-3, the V gene TRBV9, with D possibly matching TRBD1 (6 bases). V lost 4 bases and J lost 0, with 14 bases in between. The CDR3 has 16 amino acids. Per germline, CDR1 SGDLS and CDR2 YYNGEE. CDR3 sequence: CASSTTGLYSGNTIYF. The CDR3 DNA is TGTGCCAGCAGCACCACAGGGCTCTACTCTGGAAACACCATATATTTT.

V is TRBV7-6 and J is TRBJ2-5; D gene unclear. This CDR3 is 14 amino acids long. Germline-derived CDR1 and CDR2 are SGHVS and FNYEAQ. V dropped 2 bases and J dropped 1 base, with 8 bases sitting between them. In DNA, the CDR3 is TGTGCCAGCAGCTTACCGAGACTCCAAGAGACCCAGTACTTC. This gives the protein CASSLPRLQETQYF.

This clone occurred once. This sequence joins TRBV6-5 and TRBJ2-5, with 8 bases identical to TRBD2. Unmatched junction bases numbered 7, after V lost 11 bases and J lost 5 bases. Looked up from germline, CDR1 is MNHEY and CDR2 is SVGAGI. There are 12 residues in the CDR3. CDR3: CAVRGGRETQYF. DNA of the CDR3: TGTGCCGTACGGGGGGGCCGGGAGACCCAGTACTTC.

The rearrangement joins TRBV5-4 to TRBJ2-3; D call uncertain. Deletions cut 4 bases from V and 0 bases from J, with 9 bases between. Germline assignment: CDR1 SGHNT and CDR2 YYREEE (reference sequence). The length of the CDR3 is 14 residues. In DNA, the CDR3 is TGTGCCAGCAGCGGCACCCCCAGCACAGATACGCAGTATTTT. It encodes CASSGTPSTDTQYF.

This clone is a singleton in its sample. J is TRBJ2-1 and V is TRBV28, with 11 bases fitting TRBD2. From germline, CDR1 is MDHEN and CDR2 SYDVKM. The CDR3 runs 15 residues. Trimming removed 5 bases from V and 7 bases from J; junction bases left unmatched: 7. The CDR3 DNA is TGTGCCAGCAGTACACTAGCGGGAGCGGGGAATGAGCAGTTCTTC. Protein: CASSTLAGAGNEQFF.